A selection of T cell receptor beta chains follows, all from one sample in a study of spatial heterogeneity in lung cancer. TCRdb processed the 5' RACE reads anew with MiXCR; each CDR3 protein has one entry. The sample contains tens of thousands of distinct CDR3 sequences, almost 5.5% of which appear only once. The sample consisted of PBMCs, taken at follow-up. The source of these receptors is a female donor with early-stage non-small cell lung cancer. The CDR3 runs from the conserved cysteine through the conserved F or W. The order of the fields is J gene, D gene, clone size, V gene, CDR3 DNA, CDR3 protein. The D gene is left open where the match is weak. Some rows mark clone size as missing; the rest say once, few, many or name a class of expanded clone.

TRBJ1-2 . many TRBV5-1 TGCGCCAGCAGCCCCGAAAGTCCAGGGAGGGACGGCTACACCTTC CASSPESPGRDGYTF
TRBJ2-1 . many TRBV5-1 TGCGCCAGCAGCTCGGGACGATGGGGAAAGGGAGAGCAGTTCTTC CASSSGRWGKGEQFF
TRBJ1-1 . many TRBV5-5 TGTGCCAGCAGTCATCGACCGGGACGGGCAAACACTGAAGCTTTCTTT CASSHRPGRANTEAFF
TRBJ1-1 . many TRBV3-2 TGTGCCAGCAGCCAAGAGGGGGACAGGTCGAACACTGAAGCTTTCTTT CASSQEGDRSNTEAFF
TRBJ2-7 . many TRBV7-2 TGTGCCAGCAGCTTAGCTATGGACAGTTCCTACGAGCAGTACTTC CASSLAMDSSYEQYF
TRBJ2-1 TRBD2 many TRBV7-9 TGTGCCAGCAGCTTAGGAACGGGACTAGCGTCCCACAATGAGCAGTTCTTC CASSLGTGLASHNEQFF
TRBJ2-2 TRBD2 . TRBV28 TGTGCCAGCAGATCAGACGGACTAGCGGGAGGGGCCGGGGAGCTGTTTTTT CASRSDGLAGGAGELFF
TRBJ2-5 TRBD2 few TRBV29-1 TGCAGCGTCGATGGGACTAGCGGGAGGGCCCGGGAGACCCAGTACTTC CSVDGTSGRARETQYF
TRBJ2-3 . many TRBV5-1 TGCGCCAGCAGCCAGCAGGGTCCTAGCATGGGGACAGATACGCAGTATTTT CASSQQGPSMGTDTQYF
TRBJ1-1 . . TRBV2 TGTGCCAGCAAAAAAGAGGAATACACTGAAGCTTTCTTT CASKKEEYTEAFF
TRBJ2-1 . medium-sized TRBV20-1 TGCAGTGTCGTCCGGGACTCCTCTTACAATGAGCAGTTCTTC CSVVRDSSYNEQFF
TRBJ2-1 . many TRBV7-8 TGTGCCAGCAGCTCCAGACAAGTCAATGAGCAGTTCTTC CASSSRQVNEQFF
TRBJ2-5 TRBD1 many TRBV25-1 TGTGCCAGCGGAGGGACAGGGAAGACCCAGTACTTC CASGGTGKTQYF
TRBJ2-5 TRBD1 many TRBV3-1 TGTGCCAGCAGCCCTTGGACAGGGTCGGGAGAGACCCAGTACTTC CASSPWTGSGETQYF
TRBJ1-5 . many TRBV28 TGTGCCAGCAGGACGGTGGGACAAAAGAATCAGCCCCAGCATTTT CASRTVGQKNQPQHF
TRBJ2-4 TRBD2 many TRBV7-6 TGTGCCAGCAGCTTAGGGACGGGGGGGAACATTCAGTACTTC CASSLGTGGNIQYF
TRBJ2-7 . . TRBV6-5 TGTGCCAGCAGTTACTCGCAGAGACAGGCCGAGCAGTACTTC CASSYSQRQAEQYF
TRBJ2-3 . . TRBV5-1 TGCGTCAGCAGCTTGGTCGGGACCGAGACGCAGTATTTT CVSSLVGTETQYF
TRBJ2-7 . many TRBV28 TGTGCCAGCAGTCCGGGCCCAAAAGGTAACGAGCAGTACTTC CASSPGPKGNEQYF
TRBJ2-7 . many TRBV2 TGTGCCAGCAGAGAATTATACGAGCAGTACTTC CASRELYEQYF
TRBJ2-2 TRBD2 once TRBV5-4 TGTGCCAGCAGCTCTTCTTCGACTAGCGGGAGAGGCACCGGGGAGCTGTTTTTT CASSSSSTSGRGTGELFF
TRBJ1-1 . medium-sized TRBV3-1 TGTGCCAGCAGCCAAGAAGTGGGGGGGCGCGACACTGAAGCTTTCTTT CASSQEVGGRDTEAFF
TRBJ2-5 . many TRBV5-1 TGCGCCAGCAGCCTATCGGCCTCTCTGGAGACCCAGTACTTC CASSLSASLETQYF
TRBJ2-2 . few TRBV14 TGTGCCAGTAGCCGGGACTTGGGCGCCGGGGAGCTGTTTTTT CASSRDLGAGELFF
TRBJ2-1 TRBD2 many TRBV4-2 TGTGCCAGCAGCCAAGAACTAGCGGGAGGGGTTGAGCAGTTCTTC CASSQELAGGVEQFF
TRBJ1-2 . many TRBV5-5 TGTGCCAGCAGCTTGGCGGAAAGGGAACTCCCCTATGGCTACACCTTC CASSLAERELPYGYTF
TRBJ1-3 . many TRBV7-3 TGTGCCAGCAGCCCCCGTCCTGGAAACACCATATATTTT CASSPRPGNTIYF
TRBJ2-1 . many TRBV9 TGTGCCAGCAGCGTAGCCCCCGTCGGCAATGAGCAGTTCTTC CASSVAPVGNEQFF
TRBJ1-5 . few TRBV6-1 TGTGCCAGCAGTGAGTTAGATCAGCCCCAGCATTTT CASSELDQPQHF